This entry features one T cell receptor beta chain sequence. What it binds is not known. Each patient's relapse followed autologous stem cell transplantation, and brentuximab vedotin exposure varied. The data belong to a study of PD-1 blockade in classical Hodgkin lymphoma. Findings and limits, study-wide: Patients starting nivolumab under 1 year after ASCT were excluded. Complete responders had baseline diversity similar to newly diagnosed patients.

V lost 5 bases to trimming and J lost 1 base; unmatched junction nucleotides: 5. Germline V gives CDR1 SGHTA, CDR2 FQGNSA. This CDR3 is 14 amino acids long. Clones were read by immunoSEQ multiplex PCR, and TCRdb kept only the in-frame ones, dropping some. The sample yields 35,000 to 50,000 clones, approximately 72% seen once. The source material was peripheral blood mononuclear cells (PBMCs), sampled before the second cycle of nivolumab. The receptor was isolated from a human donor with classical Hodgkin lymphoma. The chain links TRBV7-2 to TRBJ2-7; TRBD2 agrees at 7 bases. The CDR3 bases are TGTGCCAGCAGCCGCACTAGCGCGTCCTACGAGCAGTACTTC. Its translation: CASSRTSASYEQYF.